This TCR beta chain was sequenced for a study of shared clonotypes between healthy human individuals. The CDR3 is made up of 15 amino acids. With 2 bases clipped from V and 2 bases from J, the junction kept 3 bases outside the gene matches. The germline gives CDR1 MNHNY, CDR2 SVGAGI (reference sequence). Study observations and caveats: Sample collection involved blood only; tissue repertoires are likely different.

In the case of this clone: The antigen is not known. The sample has other DNA sequences that encode this CDR3 too.

Sequencing used immunoSEQ multiplex PCR; TCRdb keeps in-frame clones, though not all of them. The sample contains about 380,000 clones, 95% to 97% of which appear only once. V gene TRBV6-6 combines with J gene TRBJ2-3; 8 bases are shared with TRBD1. This clonotype was sampled from a man aged 30 to 39 in good health. Sequencing used memory CD8+ T cells sorted from blood. Regarding subset: CD45RO+ cells pooled with CCR7-negative TemRA cells. DNA of the CDR3: TGTGCCAGCAGTTACGGGACAGGCCTCACAGATACGCAGTATTTT. This encodes CASSYGTGLTDTQYF.